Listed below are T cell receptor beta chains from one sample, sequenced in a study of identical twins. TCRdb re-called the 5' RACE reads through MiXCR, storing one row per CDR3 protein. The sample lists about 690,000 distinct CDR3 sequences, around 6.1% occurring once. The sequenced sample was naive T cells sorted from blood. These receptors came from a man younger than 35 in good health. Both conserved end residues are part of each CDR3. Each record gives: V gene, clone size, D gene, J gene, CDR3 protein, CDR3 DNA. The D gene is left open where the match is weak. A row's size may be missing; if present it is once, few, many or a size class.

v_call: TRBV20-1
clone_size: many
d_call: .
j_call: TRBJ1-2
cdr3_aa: CSARGSRIWRLGGYTF
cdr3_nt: TGCAGTGCTAGAGGGAGTCGGATTTGGCGACTGGGAGGCTACACCTTC

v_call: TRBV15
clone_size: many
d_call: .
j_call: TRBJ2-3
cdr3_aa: CATSRVGGSTDTQYF
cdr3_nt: TGTGCCACCAGCAGAGTCGGTGGCAGCACAGATACGCAGTATTTT

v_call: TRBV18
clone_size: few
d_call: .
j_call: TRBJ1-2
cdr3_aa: CASSPGIGDTGGYTF
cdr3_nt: TGTGCCAGCTCACCAGGAATTGGGGACACCGGCGGCTACACCTTC

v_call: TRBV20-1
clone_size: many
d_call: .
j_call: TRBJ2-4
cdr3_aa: CSARERLLAKNIQYF
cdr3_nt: TGCAGTGCTAGGGAGCGATTACTAGCCAAAAACATTCAGTACTTC

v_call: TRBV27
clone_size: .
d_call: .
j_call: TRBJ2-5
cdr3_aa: CASSLWGGQNQETQYF
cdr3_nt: TGTGCCAGCAGTTTATGGGGGGGCCAGAACCAAGAGACCCAGTACTTC

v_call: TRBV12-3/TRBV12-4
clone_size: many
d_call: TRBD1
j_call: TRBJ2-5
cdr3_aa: CASMKGQAQETQYF
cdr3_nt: TGTGCCAGCATGAAAGGACAGGCGCAAGAGACCCAGTACTTC

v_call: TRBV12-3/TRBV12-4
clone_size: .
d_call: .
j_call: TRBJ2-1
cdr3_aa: CASSLGSNKQFF
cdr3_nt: TGTGCCAGCAGTTTGGGCTCGAATAAGCAGTTCTTC

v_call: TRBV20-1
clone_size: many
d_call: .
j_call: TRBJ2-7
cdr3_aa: CSARRGGNSYEQYF
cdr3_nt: TGCAGTGCGCGGCGGGGCGGGAACTCCTACGAGCAGTACTTC

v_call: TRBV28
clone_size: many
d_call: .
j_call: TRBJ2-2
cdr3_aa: CASRPLRLVEGELFF
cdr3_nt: TGTGCCAGCAGACCCCTCCGACTAGTGGAAGGGGAGCTGTTTTTT

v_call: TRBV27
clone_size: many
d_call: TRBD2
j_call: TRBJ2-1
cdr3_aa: CASSLVGRAKNEQFF
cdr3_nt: TGTGCCAGCAGTTTAGTCGGGAGGGCCAAGAATGAGCAGTTCTTC

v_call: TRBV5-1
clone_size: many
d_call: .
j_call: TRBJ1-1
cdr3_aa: CASSLGGGSSEAFF
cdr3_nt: TGCGCCAGCAGCTTGGGCGGGGGGAGTTCTGAAGCTTTCTTT

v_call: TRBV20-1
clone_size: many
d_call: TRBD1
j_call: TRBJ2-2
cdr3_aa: CSARATGANTGELFF
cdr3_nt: TGCAGTGCTAGGGCGACAGGGGCGAACACCGGGGAGCTGTTTTTT

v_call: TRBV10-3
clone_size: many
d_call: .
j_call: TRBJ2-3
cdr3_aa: CAIAAGTDTQYF
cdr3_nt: TGTGCCATCGCGGCGGGCACAGATACGCAGTATTTT

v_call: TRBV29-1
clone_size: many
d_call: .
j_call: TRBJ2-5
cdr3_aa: CSVGQQETQYF
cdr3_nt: TGCAGCGTTGGACAGCAAGAGACCCAGTACTTC

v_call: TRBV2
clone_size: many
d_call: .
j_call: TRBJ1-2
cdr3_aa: CASSAGGGTNYGYTF
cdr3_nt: TGTGCCAGCAGTGCTGGGGGCGGCACTAACTATGGCTACACCTTC

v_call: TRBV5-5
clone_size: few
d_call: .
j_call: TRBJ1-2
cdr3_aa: CASSYWNGDYGYTF
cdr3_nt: TGTGCCAGCAGCTATTGGAACGGTGACTATGGCTACACCTTC